The T cell receptor beta chain under discussion was sequenced for a study of CD8 T cells in ankylosing spondylitis. V gave up 4 bases and J gave up 5 bases; unmatched junction bases: 7. CDR3 size: 14 residues. In germline, CDR1 is SGHTA, CDR2 FQGNSA. TCRdb re-derived calls from the 5' RACE reads in MiXCR, one entry per CDR3 protein. The data show approximately 45,000 distinct CDR3 sequences, roughly 11% seen once. Sequences were obtained from blood, either unsorted or a sorted T cell fraction (not recorded which). The genes are TRBV7-2 and TRBJ1-1; 7 bases line up with TRBD1. This TCR was recovered from a male donor with ankylosing spondylitis or in good health (not recorded which). This chain's CDR3 is CASSYRGVLTEAFF. In DNA, the CDR3 is TGTGCCAGCAGCTACAGGGGCGTTTTAACTGAAGCTTTCTTT.